The 27 T cell receptor beta chains listed next were all sequenced from one sample in a study of blood T cell repertoires in COVID-19. Some clones are missing from TCRdb's copy, which holds only in-frame ones; the method was immunoSEQ multiplex PCR. The data show roughly 200,000 clones, with 86% seen just once and roughly 4% held by the top ten. Material for sequencing was PBMCs or T cells enriched from blood (not recorded which). The receptor source for this set is a woman in her twenties or thirties who had been exposed to COVID-19.

The chain uses TRBV6-5 and TRBJ1-1; TRBD1 matches 7 bases. The ends lost 1 base at V and 4 bases at J; junction bases unmatched: 6. From germline, CDR1 is MNHEY and CDR2 SVGAGI. The CDR3 sequence is 15 residues long. DNA for the CDR3: TGTGCCAGCAGTTACTTCGACAGGGCTGGCACTGAAGCTTTCTTT. The encoded protein is CASSYFDRAGTEAFF.

V usage is TRBV5-1 and J usage is TRBJ1-1; D unresolved. V lost 4 bases to trimming and J lost 7 bases, with 17 bases between them. Germline assignment: CDR1 SGHRS and CDR2 YFSETQ. The length of the CDR3 is 14 residues. Written as DNA, the CDR3 is TGCGCCAGCAGCCAGAGACGGAGGGAACTTGAAGCTTTCTTT. This translates into CASSQRRRELEAFF. The full variable domain, with the rest looked up from reference TRBV5-1 and TRBJ1-1, is KAGVTQTPRYLIKTRGQQVTLSCSPISGHRSVSWYQQTPGQGLQFLFEYFSETQRNKGNFPGRFSGRQFSNSRSEMNVSTLELGDSALYLCASSQRRRELEAFFGQGTRLTVV.

The J gene is TRBJ2-7, the V gene TRBV30; a possible D gene is TRBD1 (5 bases). In germline, CDR1 is GTSNPN, CDR2 SVGIG (reference sequence). This CDR3 has 15 amino acids. Trimming cost V 0 bases and J 5 bases, with 17 bases left between them. The CDR3 bases are TGTGCCTGGAGTGTACCGTACAGGAAGCTCAACGAGCAGTACTTC. Amino acids: CAWSVPYRKLNEQYF.

This clone was seen once. The chain combines TRBV19 with TRBJ1-3; D not resolved. CDR1 and CDR2 from the germline V gene are LNHDA and SQIVND (reference sequence). The CDR3 runs to 13 residues. Trimming removed 5 bases at V and 0 bases at J, with 5 bases between. The CDR3 here is CASSYSSGNTIYF. The CDR3 bases are TGTGCCAGTAGTTACAGCTCTGGAAACACCATATATTTT.

The chain links TRBV5-1 to TRBJ2-7, with 8 bases that match TRBD1. After removal of 6 bases from V and 6 bases from J, the junction contained 14 bases not matched to a gene. Germline lookup yields CDR1 SGHRS and CDR2 YFSETQ. The CDR3 runs 15 residues. In DNA, the CDR3 is TGCGCCAGCACCACTTGGTCGGGACAGGCCAGCGAGCAGTACTTC. This codes for CASTTWSGQASEQYF.

The V gene is TRBV6-5, the J gene TRBJ1-1, with 10 bases fitting TRBD1. The CDR3 is made up of 15 amino acids. V gave up 0 bases and J gave up 5 bases; unmatched junction bases: 3. Germline CDR1 MNHEY, CDR2 SVGAGI. DNA of the CDR3: TGTGCCAGCAGTTACTCGGACAGGGGGGATACTGAAGCTTTCTTT. Translating it yields CASSYSDRGDTEAFF.

This sequence joins TRBV5-1 and TRBJ2-7; tentatively, D is TRBD1 (6 bases). Trimming cost V 2 bases and J 0 bases, with 12 bases left between them. The CDR3 sequence is 15 residues long. CDR1 and CDR2 from the germline V gene are SGHRS and YFSETQ. CDR3 region: CASSLQGVSSYEQYF. As DNA, the CDR3 is TGCGCCAGCAGCTTACAGGGTGTAAGCTCCTACGAGCAGTACTTC. Filled out from reference TRBV5-1 and TRBJ2-7, the complete variable domain reads KAGVTQTPRYLIKTRGQQVTLSCSPISGHRSVSWYQQTPGQGLQFLFEYFSETQRNKGNFPGRFSGRQFSNSRSEMNVSTLELGDSALYLCASSLQGVSSYEQYFGPGTRLTVT.

J is TRBJ1-5 and V is TRBV28, with 9 bases matching TRBD1. The germline gives CDR1 MDHEN, CDR2 SYDVKM. This CDR3 has 17 amino acids. V was clipped by 2 bases and J by 3 bases; unmatched bases: 8. The CDR3 protein is CASSLIAGQGFNQPQHF. CDR3 coding DNA: TGTGCCAGCAGTTTAATCGCCGGACAGGGGTTCAATCAGCCCCAGCATTTT.

This chain links TRBV12-5 with TRBJ2-2, with 7 bases aligning to TRBD1. V trimming: 2 bases; J trimming: 3 bases; junction bases outside the gene matches: 9. CDR3 size: 17 residues. Germline V CDR1 and CDR2: LGHNT, FRNRAP. This chain's CDR3 is CASGLPYGTADTGELFF. The CDR3 coding sequence is TGTGCTAGTGGTTTGCCCTACGGGACAGCCGACACCGGGGAGCTGTTTTTT.

V usage is TRBV19 and J usage is TRBJ1-5; D gene unclear. This CDR3 has 13 residues. Germline V gene data show CDR1 as LNHDA and CDR2 as SQIVND (reference sequence). V was cut by 5 bases and J by 4 bases, with 9 bases left in between. CDR3 protein: CASSWAYNQPQHF. CDR3 coding DNA: TGTGCCAGTAGTTGGGCATATAATCAGCCCCAGCATTTT.

The chain carries TRBV5-6 and TRBJ2-7; no clear D gene. There are 14 residues in the CDR3. The V end was cut by 1 base, the J end by 2 bases, with 10 bases between. CDR1 and CDR2 from the germline V gene are SGHDT and YYEEEE. CDR3 sequence (DNA): TGTGCCAGCAGCTTGAGTTCTCTACCCTACGAGCAGTACTTC. Residues: CASSLSSLPYEQYF.

The chain links TRBV7-9 to TRBJ2-7; 8 bases map to TRBD1. J lost 7 bases, V lost 6 bases, and 14 bases had no gene match. The CDR3 is made up of 15 amino acids. Germline V gene sequence: CDR1 SEHNR, CDR2 FQNEAQ (reference sequence). CDR3 bases: TGTGCCAGCAGTAGAGAGGGGACAGGACGAATGGAGCAGTACTTC. Encoded protein: CASSREGTGRMEQYF.

The chain combines TRBV20-1 with TRBJ2-1; no definite D call. The CDR3 sequence is 11 residues long. Deletions cut 5 bases from V and 4 bases from J, with 6 bases between. From germline, CDR1 is DFQATT and CDR2 SNEGSKA (reference sequence). The CDR3 loop reads CSALNYNEQFF. The CDR3, as DNA: TGCAGTGCTCTAAATTACAATGAGCAGTTCTTC.

The chain links TRBV12-5 to TRBJ2-3; the D is unclear. Trimming removed 7 bases at V and 6 bases at J, with 17 bases between. There are 14 residues in the CDR3. CDR1 is LGHNT and CDR2 is FRNRAP in the germline V gene. CDR3 loop: CASATAFPSDTQYF. CDR3 nucleotide sequence: TGTGCTAGTGCCACAGCCTTCCCTTCTGATACGCAGTATTTT. Together with reference TRBV12-5 and TRBJ2-3, the CDR3 gives the full variable domain: DARVTQTPRHKVTEMGQEVTMRCQPILGHNTVFWYRQTMMQGLELLAYFRNRAPLDDSGMPKDRFSAEMPDATLATLKIQPSEPRDSAVYFCASATAFPSDTQYFGPGTRLTVL.

J is TRBJ2-5 and V is TRBV18; weak D call: TRBD2 (5 bases). Between the trimmed V and J ends, which lost 2 bases and 5 bases, there was a span of 12 bases. This CDR3 has 14 amino acids. Germline-derived CDR1 and CDR2 are KGHSH and LQKENI. CDR3: CASSPRLSGETQYF. DNA for the CDR3: TGTGCCAGCTCACCAAGACTAAGTGGCGAGACCCAGTACTTC.

The rearrangement joins TRBV6-5 to TRBJ2-7, with 7 bases matching TRBD1. The CDR3 has 16 residues. Per the germline V gene, CDR1 is MNHEY and CDR2 is SVGAGI. V lost 2 bases and J lost 4; bases outside the gene matches: 11. The CDR3 coding sequence is TGTGCCAGCAGTTACACCGGGACAGACTTGAATTACGAGCAGTACTTC. It is translated as CASSYTGTDLNYEQYF.

A few counts support this clone. CDR3 sequence reads: CASSQDFRVIGSGNTIYF. Here the CDR3 DNA reads TGTGCCAGCAGCCAAGATTTCAGGGTAATAGGCTCTGGAAACACCATATATTTT. The genes are TRBV3-1 (or the pseudogene TRBV3-2) and TRBJ1-3; weak D call: TRBD1 (5 bases). Germline V gene lookup returns CDR1 LGHDT and CDR2 YNNKEL (reference sequence). This CDR3 is built from 18 residues. V shed 0 bases and J shed 0 bases, with 15 bases lying between them.

The genes are TRBV19 and TRBJ2-7; 11 bases are shared with TRBD1. CDR1 is LNHDA and CDR2 is SQIVND in the germline V gene (reference sequence). The CDR3 runs 14 residues. Losses at the gene ends were 5 bases for V and 4 bases for J; bases not matched to a gene: 4. In nucleotides, the CDR3 is TGTGCCAGTAGTTACGGACAGGGGGCTTACGAGCAGTACTTC. It is translated as CASSYGQGAYEQYF.

A single count supports this clone. The V gene is TRBV12-3 or TRBV12-4, the J gene TRBJ2-5; D is possibly TRBD2 (5 bases). The CDR3 is 13 residues long. Trimming took off 3 bases at V and 5 bases at J, with 10 bases between the two ends. CDR3 sequence reads: CASSFGKRETQYF. The DNA for the CDR3 is TGTGCCAGCAGTTTCGGGAAGCGCGAGACCCAGTACTTC.

The count of this clone is one. An end of the junction does not agree with germline; a read error may underlie this. The genes are TRBV7-7 and TRBJ2-1, with TRBD2 matching over 10 bases. The germline V gene has CDR1 SSHAT and CDR2 FNYEAQ (reference sequence). There are 17 residues in the CDR3. CDR3 nucleotides: TGTGCTAGCAGCTTGAGGGTAGCGGGGGGCGATAACAATGAGCAGTTCTTC. This encodes CASSLRVAGGDNNEQFF.

The rearrangement uses TRBV2 and TRBJ1-2, with 9 positions matching TRBD1. The germline V gene has CDR1 SNHLY and CDR2 FYNNEI. The CDR3 is 13 amino acids. Losses at the gene ends were 5 bases for V and 6 bases for J; bases not matched to a gene: 4. CDR3 region: CASSSRQGDGYTF. The CDR3 bases are TGTGCCAGCAGTTCTCGACAGGGGGATGGCTACACCTTC.

This chain links TRBV25-1 with TRBJ2-2, with D possibly TRBD2 on 5 matching bases. V shed 5 bases and J shed 6 bases, with 13 bases lying between them. The CDR3 extends over 14 amino acids. Germline V gene lookup returns CDR1 MGHDK and CDR2 SYGVNS. CDR3 bases: TGTGCCAGCAGTTACCAGGAGGTTCCCGGGGAGCTGTTTTTT. This sequence encodes CASSYQEVPGELFF.

The chain's CDR3 is CASSSQDPNSNQPQHF. CDR3 nucleotide sequence: TGTGCCAGCTCGTCACAGGACCCAAATAGCAATCAGCCCCAGCATTTT. This chain joins TRBV18 and TRBJ1-5, with a tentative D call TRBD1 (5 bases). The CDR3 sequence is 16 residues long. Trimming removed 6 bases from V and 0 bases from J, with 15 bases in between. Looked up from germline, CDR1 is KGHSH and CDR2 is LQKENI. Full variable domain (missing parts from reference TRBV18 and TRBJ1-5): NAGVMQNPRHLVRRRGQEARLRCSPMKGHSHVYWYRQLPEEGLKFMVYLQKENIIDESGMPKERFSAEFPKEGPSILRIQQVVRGDSAAYFCASSSQDPNSNQPQHFGDGTRLSIL.

The chain joins TRBV5-1 to TRBJ2-3; TRBD2 might be the D (6 bases). This CDR3 is built from 15 residues. The germline V and J ends were trimmed by 2 bases and 6 bases, with 16 bases remaining between them. The germline V gene encodes CDR1 SGHRS and CDR2 YFSETQ. CDR3 coding DNA: TGCGCCAGCAGCTTCCCGGGACTCCGTTCGGATACGCAGTATTTT. Protein product: CASSFPGLRSDTQYF.

The genes are TRBV9 and TRBJ2-6; no definite D call. Germline-derived CDR1 and CDR2 are SGDLS and YYNGEE. This CDR3 has 17 amino acids. Trimming cost V 8 bases and J 4 bases, with 22 bases left between them. The CDR3 sequence is CASRRSPNIVGANVLTF. The CDR3 DNA is TGTGCCAGTCGTCGGTCCCCCAATATTGTGGGGGCCAACGTCCTGACTTTC.

V is TRBV4-2 and J is TRBJ1-1, with a possible D match to TRBD1 (5 bases). V was clipped by 0 bases and J by 3 bases, with 17 bases between them. This CDR3 has 17 residues. The germline gives CDR1 LGHNA, CDR2 YNFKEQ. CDR3 region: CASSQDPTEVWDTEAFF. CDR3 nucleotides: TGTGCCAGCAGCCAAGATCCGACAGAAGTGTGGGACACTGAAGCTTTCTTT.

The chain is built from TRBV18 and TRBJ1-1; 7 bases line up with TRBD1. There are 15 residues in the CDR3. Germline V gives CDR1 KGHSH, CDR2 LQKENI. V gave up 4 bases and J gave up 5 bases; unmatched junction bases: 10. CDR3 in amino acids: CASSRSFQGGTEAFF. CDR3 in DNA: TGTGCCAGCTCACGAAGTTTCCAGGGGGGAACTGAAGCTTTCTTT.